A single sample gave rise to the 15 T cell receptor beta chains below, sequenced in a study of T cell changes during pregnancy in multiple sclerosis. Method: immunoSEQ multiplex PCR; TCRdb's copy keeps in-frame clones and lacks some. The data contain about 100,000 clones, approximately 95% of them singletons. Sequences were derived from peripheral blood, sampled after pregnancy. All receptors derive from a female donor with multiple sclerosis, enrolled in a pregnancy study.

This rearrangement joins TRBV6-4 to TRBJ2-3, with a weak D call TRBD1 (6 bases). The CDR3 spans 15 residues. Germline assignment: CDR1 MRHNA and CDR2 SNTAGT. The V gene lost 4 bases and the J gene lost 2 bases, with 13 bases spanning the gap. This CDR3 is CASSAEGHFTDTQYF. The CDR3 DNA reads TGTGCCAGCAGTGCAGAGGGACACTTCACAGATACGCAGTATTTT.

This rearrangement joins TRBV30 to TRBJ1-5; 8 bases are a match to TRBD1. V shed 4 bases, J shed 3 bases, and the junction held 14 bases outside the gene matches. Germline lookup yields CDR1 GTSNPN and CDR2 SVGIG (reference sequence). The CDR3 has 17 amino acids. The DNA for the CDR3 is TGTGCCTGGACAGGGGGCCGTGGCGGGTTTGCCAATCAGCCCCAGCATTTT. Translating it yields CAWTGGRGGFANQPQHF.

The V gene is TRBV5-4, the J gene TRBJ2-2; 9 bases agree with TRBD2. The V gene's germline CDR1 is SGHNT and CDR2 YYREEE (reference sequence). The length of the CDR3 is 17 residues. Trimming at V came to 4 bases and at J to 3 bases, leaving 10 bases not matched to a gene. The CDR3 is CASSTASAGGHTGELFF. Written as DNA, the CDR3 is TGTGCCAGCAGCACTGCCTCAGCGGGAGGACACACCGGGGAGCTGTTTTTT.

This chain uses TRBV2 with TRBJ1-1; no firm D call. CDR1 and CDR2 from the germline V gene are SNHLY and FYNNEI. This CDR3 contains 12 residues. V was cut by 6 bases and J by 5 bases, with 10 bases left in between. Here the CDR3 DNA reads TGTGCCAGCAGGGGCGAGGGTACTGAAGCTTTCTTT. Encoded protein: CASRGEGTEAFF.

The CDR3 bases are TGTGCCAGCTCACCATATTCCCTGAGCTCCTACGAGCAGTACTTC. The encoded protein is CASSPYSLSSYEQYF. This chain uses TRBV18 with TRBJ2-7; D gene uncertain. The CDR3 runs to 15 residues. The V end lost 2 bases, the J end lost 0 bases, and 11 bases lay between the germline ends. CDR1 and CDR2 (germline): KGHSH, LQKENI.

V gene TRBV7-9 combines with J gene TRBJ2-5, with D tentatively TRBD2 (5 bases). This CDR3 region has 15 residues. Between the trimmed V and J ends, which lost 4 bases and 5 bases, there was a span of 17 bases. Germline V lookup: CDR1 SEHNR, CDR2 FQNEAQ (reference sequence). The CDR3 sequence: CASSSAPSTIETQYF. For the CDR3, the DNA is TGTGCCAGCAGCTCAGCCCCATCGACTATTGAGACCCAGTACTTC.

V gene TRBV10-3 combines with J gene TRBJ1-1; D gene unclear. The CDR3 spans 13 residues. Germline-derived CDR1 and CDR2 are ENHRY and SYGVKD. Between the trimmed V and J ends, which lost 6 bases and 1 base, there was a span of 9 bases. The CDR3 region is CAISSTPNTEAFF. The CDR3 DNA reads as TGTGCCATCAGCTCGACTCCGAACACTGAAGCTTTCTTT.

The gene calls are TRBV9 and TRBJ1-2; 11 nucleotides align to TRBD1. Unmatched junction bases numbered 9, after V lost 3 bases and J lost 5 bases. This CDR3 has 16 amino acids. In germline, CDR1 is SGDLS, CDR2 YYNGEE. Here the CDR3 DNA reads TGTGCCAGCAGCGGAGCCGGACAGGGGGCGGAATATGGCTACACCTTC. This codes for CASSGAGQGAEYGYTF.

The gene calls are TRBV5-1 and TRBJ1-1; no clear D. Trimming removed 4 bases from V and 1 base from J, with 8 bases in between. The germline V gene has CDR1 SGHRS and CDR2 YFSETQ. The CDR3 covers 13 residues. This CDR3 is CASSPNKNTEAFF. The DNA for the CDR3 is TGCGCCAGCAGCCCGAACAAGAACACTGAAGCTTTCTTT.

V and J are TRBV19 and TRBJ2-1; TRBD2 aligns across 14 bases. V dropped 8 bases and J dropped 7; count of bases not matched to a gene: 4. The CDR3 is made up of 14 amino acids. Germline CDR1 LNHDA, CDR2 SQIVND (reference sequence). The CDR3 nucleotides read TGTGCCAGTCAGACTAGCGGGGGGGAAAATGAGCAGTTCTTC. Its protein product is CASQTSGGENEQFF.

J is TRBJ2-1 and V is TRBV27; D remains ambiguous. Germline V lookup: CDR1 MNHEY, CDR2 SMNVEV (reference sequence). The V end was cut by 6 bases, the J end by 6 bases, with 18 bases between. This CDR3 region has 15 residues. CDR3 residues: CASSRPAAAVNEQFF. DNA of the CDR3: TGTGCCAGCAGCCGCCCCGCGGCGGCCGTCAATGAGCAGTTCTTC.

CDR3 nucleotide sequence: TGTGCCAGCAGCGACAGGGCCTGGGAAGGCTACACCTTC. Translation gives CASSDRAWEGYTF. The V and J genes are TRBV6-1 and TRBJ1-2; 7 nucleotides line up with TRBD1. The germline CDR1 and CDR2 sequences are MNHNS and SASEGT. Germline trimming cut 6 bases from V and 8 bases from J; bases unmatched to any gene: 9. CDR3 length: 13 residues.

The chain carries TRBV11-3 and TRBJ2-1; 10 bases line up with TRBD2. The length of the CDR3 is 15 residues. Trimming took 5 bases from V and 8 from J; bases not matched to a gene: 9. The germline CDR1 and CDR2 sequences are SGHNT and YENEEA. CDR3 DNA sequence: TGTGCCAGCAGCCCCTCGGGACTAGCGCGGGATGAGCAGTTCTTC. It specifies CASSPSGLARDEQFF.

The CDR3, as DNA: TGTGCCAGCAGCAACGTGGCTAGCGGGAGGGCCGCGGAGACCCAGTACTTC. Its protein product is CASSNVASGRAAETQYF. The chain is built from TRBV21-1 and TRBJ2-5; the table names TRBD2, a call not compared with the DNA. TRBV21-1 is noted as a pseudogene. The CDR3 runs to 17 residues.

This clone was detected only a few times. The chain employs TRBV6-1 and TRBJ1-5; D is unresolved. The germline CDR1 and CDR2 sequences are MNHNS and SASEGT. This CDR3 comprises 14 residues. Trimming left V 0 bases short and J 0 bases short, with 3 bases between. CDR3 sequence reads: CASSEAFSNQPQHF. The CDR3 DNA reads as TGTGCCAGCAGTGAAGCCTTTAGCAATCAGCCCCAGCATTTT.